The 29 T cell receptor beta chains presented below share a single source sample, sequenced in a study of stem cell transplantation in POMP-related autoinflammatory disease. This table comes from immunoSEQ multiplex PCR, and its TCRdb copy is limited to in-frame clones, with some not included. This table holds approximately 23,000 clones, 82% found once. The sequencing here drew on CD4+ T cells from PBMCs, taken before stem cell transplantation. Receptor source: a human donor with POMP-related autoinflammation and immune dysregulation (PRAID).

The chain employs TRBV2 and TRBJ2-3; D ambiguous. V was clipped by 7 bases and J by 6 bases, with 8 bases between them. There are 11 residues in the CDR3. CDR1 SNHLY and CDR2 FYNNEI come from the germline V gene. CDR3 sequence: CASTSGDTQYF. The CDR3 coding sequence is TGTGCCAGCACATCTGGGGATACGCAGTATTTT.

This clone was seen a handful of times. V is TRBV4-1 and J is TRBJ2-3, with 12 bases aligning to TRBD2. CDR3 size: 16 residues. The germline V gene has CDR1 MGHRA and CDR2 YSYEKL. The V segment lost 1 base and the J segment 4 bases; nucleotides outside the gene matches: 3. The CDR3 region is CASSQVPSGGADTQYF. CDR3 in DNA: TGCGCCAGCAGCCAAGTCCCTAGCGGGGGGGCAGATACGCAGTATTTT.

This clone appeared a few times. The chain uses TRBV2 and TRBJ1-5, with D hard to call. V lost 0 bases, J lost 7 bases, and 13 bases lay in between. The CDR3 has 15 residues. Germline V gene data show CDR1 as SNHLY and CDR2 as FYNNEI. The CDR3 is CASSEAFLELQPQHF. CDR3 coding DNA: TGTGCCAGCAGTGAAGCGTTCCTCGAGCTCCAGCCCCAGCATTTT. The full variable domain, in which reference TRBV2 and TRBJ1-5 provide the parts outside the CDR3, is EPEVTQTPSHQVTQMGQEVILRCVPISNHLYFYWYRQILGQKVEFLVSFYNNEISEKSEIFDDQFSVERPDGSNFTLKIRSTKLEDSAMYFCASSEAFLELQPQHFGDGTRLSIL.

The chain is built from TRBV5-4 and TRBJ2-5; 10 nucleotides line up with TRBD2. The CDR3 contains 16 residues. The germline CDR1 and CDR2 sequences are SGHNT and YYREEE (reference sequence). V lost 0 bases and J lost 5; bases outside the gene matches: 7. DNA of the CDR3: TGTGCCAGCAGCTTGGTACCTAGCGGGAGAGATGAGACCCAGTACTTC. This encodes CASSLVPSGRDETQYF. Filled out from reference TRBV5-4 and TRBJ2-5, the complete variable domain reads ETGVTQSPTHLIKTRGQQVTLRCSSQSGHNTVSWYQQALGQGPQFIFQYYREEENGRGNFPPRFSGLQFPNYSSELNVNALELDDSALYLCASSLVPSGRDETQYFGPGTRLLVL.

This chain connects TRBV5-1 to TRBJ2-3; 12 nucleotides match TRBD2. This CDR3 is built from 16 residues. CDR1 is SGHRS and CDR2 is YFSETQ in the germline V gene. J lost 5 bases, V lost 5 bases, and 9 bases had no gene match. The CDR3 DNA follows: TGCGCCAGCAGTCCAAGACTAGCGGGGGCGGGAGATACGCAGTATTTT. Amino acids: CASSPRLAGAGDTQYF.

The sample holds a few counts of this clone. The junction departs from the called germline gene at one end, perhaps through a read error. The CDR3 sequence: CASSATPGTGRDEQYF. CDR3 DNA: TGTGCTAGCAGCGCCACTCCCGGGACAGGGCGGGACGAGCAGTACTTC. The gene calls are TRBV7-7 and TRBJ2-7; 9 bases map to TRBD1. The germline CDR1 and CDR2 sequences are SSHAT and FNYEAQ (reference sequence). CDR3 length: 16 residues.

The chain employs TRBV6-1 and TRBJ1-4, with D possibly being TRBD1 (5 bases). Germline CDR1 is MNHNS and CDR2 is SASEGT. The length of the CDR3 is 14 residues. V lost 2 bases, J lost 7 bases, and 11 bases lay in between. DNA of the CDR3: TGTGCCAGCAGTGAAACGGGCAGGGTTGAAAAACTGTTTTTT. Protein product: CASSETGRVEKLFF.

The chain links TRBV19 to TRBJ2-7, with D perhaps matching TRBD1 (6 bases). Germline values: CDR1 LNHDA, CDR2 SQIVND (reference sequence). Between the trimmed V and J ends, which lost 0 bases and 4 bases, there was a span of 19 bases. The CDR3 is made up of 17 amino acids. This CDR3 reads CASSIEINRAQLYEQYF. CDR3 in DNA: TGTGCCAGTAGTATAGAAATTAACAGGGCCCAGCTTTACGAGCAGTACTTC.

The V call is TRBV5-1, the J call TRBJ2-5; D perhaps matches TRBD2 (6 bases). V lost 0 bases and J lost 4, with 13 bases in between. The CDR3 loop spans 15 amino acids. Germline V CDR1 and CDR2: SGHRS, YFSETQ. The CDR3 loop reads CASSLDPGRGETQYF. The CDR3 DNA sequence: TGCGCCAGCAGCTTGGATCCGGGGCGGGGAGAGACCCAGTACTTC.

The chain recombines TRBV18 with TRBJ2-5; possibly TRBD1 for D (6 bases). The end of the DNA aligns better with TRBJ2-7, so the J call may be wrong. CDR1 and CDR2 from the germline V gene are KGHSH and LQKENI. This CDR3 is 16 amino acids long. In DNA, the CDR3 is TGTGCCAGCTCACCCGGACAGCGTGCCCCCGTATACGAGCAGTACTTC. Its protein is CASSPGQRAPVYEQYF.

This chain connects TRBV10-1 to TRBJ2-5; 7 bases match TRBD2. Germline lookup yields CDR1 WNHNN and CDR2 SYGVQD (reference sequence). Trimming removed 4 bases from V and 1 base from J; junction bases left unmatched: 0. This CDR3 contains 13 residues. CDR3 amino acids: CASSASGQETQYF. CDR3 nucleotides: TGCGCCAGCAGTGCTAGCGGCCAAGAGACCCAGTACTTC.

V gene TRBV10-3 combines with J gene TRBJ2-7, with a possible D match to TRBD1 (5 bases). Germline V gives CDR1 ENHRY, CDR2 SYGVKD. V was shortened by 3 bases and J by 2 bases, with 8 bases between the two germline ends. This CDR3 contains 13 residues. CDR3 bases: TGTGCCATCAGTGACCCAGGGCCCTACGAGCAGTACTTC. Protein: CAISDPGPYEQYF.

The CDR3: CASSWGQGAANYGYTF. The CDR3 DNA follows: TGTGCCAGCAGCTGGGGACAGGGGGCGGCTAACTATGGCTACACCTTC. The rearrangement links TRBV5-6 to TRBJ1-2; 12 bases map to TRBD1. Unmatched junction bases numbered 3, after V lost 3 bases and J lost 0 bases. In germline, CDR1 is SGHDT, CDR2 YYEEEE. CDR3 length: 16 residues.

The CDR3 spells CASSLGQGDGYTF. For the CDR3, the DNA is TGTGCCAGCAGCTTGGGACAGGGAGATGGCTACACCTTC. The chain recombines TRBV7-9 with TRBJ1-2; 9 bases fit TRBD1. Looked up from germline, CDR1 is SEHNR and CDR2 is FQNEAQ (reference sequence). The CDR3 contains 13 residues. V trimming: 3 bases; J trimming: 6 bases; junction bases outside the gene matches: 2.

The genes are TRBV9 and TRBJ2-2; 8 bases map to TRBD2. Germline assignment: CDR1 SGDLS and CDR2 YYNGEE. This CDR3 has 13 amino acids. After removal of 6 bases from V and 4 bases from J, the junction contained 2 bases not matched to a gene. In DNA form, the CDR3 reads TGTGCCAGCAAACGGGGGGGCACCGGGGAGCTGTTTTTT. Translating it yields CASKRGGTGELFF.

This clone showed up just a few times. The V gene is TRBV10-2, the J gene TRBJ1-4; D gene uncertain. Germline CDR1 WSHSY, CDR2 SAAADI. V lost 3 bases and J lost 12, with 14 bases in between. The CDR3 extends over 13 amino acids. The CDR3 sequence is CASSDISVLELFF. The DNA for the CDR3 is TGCGCCAGCAGTGATATAAGCGTTTTGGAACTGTTTTTT.

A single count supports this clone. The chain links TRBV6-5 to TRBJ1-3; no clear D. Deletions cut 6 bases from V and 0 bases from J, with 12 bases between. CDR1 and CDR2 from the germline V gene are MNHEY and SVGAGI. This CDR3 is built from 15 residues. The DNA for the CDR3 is TGTGCCAGCAGCTTCGACATCAGCTCTGGAAACACCATATATTTT. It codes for CASSFDISSGNTIYF.

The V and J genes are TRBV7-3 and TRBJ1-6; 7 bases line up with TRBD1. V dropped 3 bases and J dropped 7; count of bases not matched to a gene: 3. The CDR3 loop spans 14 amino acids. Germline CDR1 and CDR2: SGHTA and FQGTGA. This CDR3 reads CASSLGDSNSPLHF. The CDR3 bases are TGTGCCAGCAGCTTGGGGGACAGCAATTCACCCCTCCACTTT.

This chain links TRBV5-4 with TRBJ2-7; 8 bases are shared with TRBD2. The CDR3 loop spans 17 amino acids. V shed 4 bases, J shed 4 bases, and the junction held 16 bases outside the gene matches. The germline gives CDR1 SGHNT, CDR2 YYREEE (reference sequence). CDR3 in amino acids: CASSPPHHGRAPYEQYF. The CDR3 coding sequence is TGTGCCAGCAGCCCCCCCCATCACGGGAGGGCCCCATACGAGCAGTACTTC.

The CDR3 spells CASSPGTGGYEQYF. The CDR3, as DNA: TGCGCCAGCAGCCCCGGGACAGGGGGCTACGAGCAGTACTTC. The V gene is TRBV5-1, the J gene TRBJ2-7, with 11 bases identical to TRBD1. J was trimmed by 3 bases and V by 4 bases; bases with no gene match: 3. There are 14 residues in the CDR3. CDR1 SGHRS and CDR2 YFSETQ come from the germline V gene.

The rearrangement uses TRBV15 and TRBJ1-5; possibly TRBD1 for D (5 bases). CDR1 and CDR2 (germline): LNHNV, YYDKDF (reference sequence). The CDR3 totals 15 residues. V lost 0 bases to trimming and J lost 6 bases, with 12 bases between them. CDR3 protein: CATSRDGAGGQPQHF. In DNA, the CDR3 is TGTGCCACCAGCAGAGATGGGGCAGGAGGTCAGCCCCAGCATTTT.

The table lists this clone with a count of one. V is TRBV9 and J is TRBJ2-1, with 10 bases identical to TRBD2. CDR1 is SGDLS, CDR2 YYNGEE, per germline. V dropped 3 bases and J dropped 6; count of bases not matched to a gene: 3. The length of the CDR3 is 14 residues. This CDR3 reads CASSEREGGNEQFF. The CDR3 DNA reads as TGTGCCAGCAGCGAGCGGGAGGGTGGCAATGAGCAGTTCTTC.

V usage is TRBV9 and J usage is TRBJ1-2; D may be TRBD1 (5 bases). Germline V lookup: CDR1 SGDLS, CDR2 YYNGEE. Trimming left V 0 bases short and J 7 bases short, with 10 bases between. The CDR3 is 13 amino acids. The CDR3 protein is CASSVGSGGGYTF. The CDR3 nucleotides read TGTGCCAGCAGCGTAGGGTCCGGGGGTGGCTACACCTTC. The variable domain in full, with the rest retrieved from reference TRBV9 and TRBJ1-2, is DSGVTQTPKHLITATGQRVTLRCSPRSGDLSVYWYQQSLDQGLQFLIQYYNGEERAKGNILERFSAQQFPDLHSELNLSSLELGDSALYFCASSVGSGGGYTFGSGTRLTVV.

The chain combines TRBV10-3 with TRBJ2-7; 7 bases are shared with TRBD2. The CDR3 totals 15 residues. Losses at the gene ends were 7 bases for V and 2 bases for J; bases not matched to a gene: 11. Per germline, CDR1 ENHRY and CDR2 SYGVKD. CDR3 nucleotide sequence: TGTGCCATCACTTCCGGAGGGGACTATACCTACGAGCAGTACTTC. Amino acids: CAITSGGDYTYEQYF.

CDR3 sequence reads: CASSSRWAGYYEQYF. DNA for the CDR3: TGTGCCAGCAGCTCGCGATGGGCGGGATACTACGAGCAGTACTTC. J is TRBJ2-7 and V is TRBV11-2, with D possibly TRBD2 on 6 matching bases. The CDR3 loop spans 15 amino acids. Germline V gene sequence: CDR1 SGHAT, CDR2 FQNNGV. V was clipped by 4 bases and J by 3 bases, with 16 bases between them.

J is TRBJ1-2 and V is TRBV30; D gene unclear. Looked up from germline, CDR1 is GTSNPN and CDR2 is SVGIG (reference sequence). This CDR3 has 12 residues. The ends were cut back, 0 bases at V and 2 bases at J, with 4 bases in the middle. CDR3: CAWSVTNYGYTF. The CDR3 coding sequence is TGTGCCTGGAGTGTAACCAACTATGGCTACACCTTC. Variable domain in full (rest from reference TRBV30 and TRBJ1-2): SQTIHQWPATLVQPVGSPLSLECTVEGTSNPNLYWYRQAAGRGLQLLFYSVGIGQISSEVPQNLSASRPQDRQFILSSKKLLLSDSGFYLCAWSVTNYGYTFGSGTRLTVV.

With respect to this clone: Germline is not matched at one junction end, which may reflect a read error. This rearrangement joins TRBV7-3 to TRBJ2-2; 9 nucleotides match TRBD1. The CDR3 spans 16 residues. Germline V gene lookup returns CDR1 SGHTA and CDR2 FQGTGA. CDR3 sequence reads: CASSITGTGNAGELFF. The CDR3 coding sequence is TGTGCCAGCAGCATAACCGGGACAGGGAACGCCGGGGAGCTGTTTTTT. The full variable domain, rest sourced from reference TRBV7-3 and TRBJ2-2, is GAGVSQTPSNKVTEKGKYVELRCDPISGHTALYWYRQSLGQGPEFLIYFQGTGAADDSGLPNDRFFAVRPEGSVSTLKIQRTERGDSAVYLCASSITGTGNAGELFFGEGSRLTVL.

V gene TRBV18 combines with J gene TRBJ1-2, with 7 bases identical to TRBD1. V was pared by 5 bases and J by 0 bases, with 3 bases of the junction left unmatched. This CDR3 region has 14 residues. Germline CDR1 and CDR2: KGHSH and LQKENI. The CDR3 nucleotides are TGTGCCAGCTCAACAGGGGCGGCTAACTATGGCTACACCTTC. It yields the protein CASSTGAANYGYTF.

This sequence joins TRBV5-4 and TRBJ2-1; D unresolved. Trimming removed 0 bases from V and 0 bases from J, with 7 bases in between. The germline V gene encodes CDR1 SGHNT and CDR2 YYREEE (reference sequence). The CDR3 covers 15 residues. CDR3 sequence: CASSLEGNSYNEQFF. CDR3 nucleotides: TGTGCCAGCAGCTTGGAGGGTAACTCCTACAATGAGCAGTTCTTC.